These 5 T cell receptor beta chains came from one sample sequenced in a study of blood T cell repertoires in COVID-19. The data were produced by immunoSEQ multiplex PCR, yet TCRdb's version contains in-frame clones alone and is incomplete. The data show some 220,000 clones, approximately 81% seen once. Sequenced input: peripheral blood. These receptors came from an older woman who had recovered from COVID-19.

The chain is built from TRBV18 and TRBJ2-7; D possibly corresponds to TRBD1 (5 bases). Germline CDR1 reads KGHSH; CDR2 reads LQKENI. V was clipped by 3 bases and J by 3 bases, with 9 bases between them. The length of the CDR3 is 13 residues. The CDR3 loop reads CASSPDRRYEQYF. The CDR3 DNA is TGTGCCAGCTCACCCGACAGACGCTACGAGCAGTACTTC.

The J gene is TRBJ1-5, the V gene TRBV12-3 or TRBV12-4; no firm D call. V was pared by 3 bases and J by 0 bases, with 3 bases between. The CDR3 covers 13 residues. In DNA, the CDR3 is TGTGCCAGCAGTTTTCATAGCAATCAGCCCCAGCATTTT. Protein: CASSFHSNQPQHF.

The genes are TRBV2 and TRBJ2-3, with D maybe TRBD1 (5 bases). The V end was cut by 10 bases, the J end by 1 base, with 15 bases between. There are 14 residues in the CDR3. The germline gives CDR1 SNHLY, CDR2 FYNNEI. The CDR3 DNA follows: TGTGCCACCAGCACTTGGGGCCGCACAGATACGCAGTATTTT. It codes for CATSTWGRTDTQYF. The full variable domain, its missing parts supplied by reference TRBV2 and TRBJ2-3, is EPEVTQTPSHQVTQMGQEVILRCVPISNHLYFYWYRQILGQKVEFLVSFYNNEISEKSEIFDDQFSVERPDGSNFTLKIRSTKLEDSAMYFCATSTWGRTDTQYFGPGTRLTVL.

This clone was recorded a few times. The rearrangement joins TRBV6-6 to TRBJ2-7, with 8 positions matching TRBD1. V was pared by 6 bases and J by 5 bases, with 12 bases of the junction left unmatched. CDR1 is MNHNY, CDR2 SVGAGI, per germline (reference sequence). The CDR3 length is 15 residues. CDR3 sequence: CASSPIAAGGHEQYF. CDR3 DNA sequence: TGTGCCAGCAGCCCTATCGCGGCAGGGGGCCACGAGCAGTACTTC.

The chain employs TRBV7-6 and TRBJ1-5; D gene ambiguous. Germline CDR1 reads SGHVS; CDR2 reads FNYEAQ. Trimming took off 10 bases at V and 0 bases at J, with 19 bases between the two ends. The CDR3 has 16 residues. The CDR3 bases are TGTGCCATACAAACCATTGACGGAGATAGCAATCAGCCCCAGCATTTT. This codes for CAIQTIDGDSNQPQHF.